This is a list of T cell receptor beta chains from one sample in a study of Tregs in tolerant kidney transplant recipients. This table comes from immunoSEQ multiplex PCR, and its TCRdb copy is limited to in-frame clones, with some not included. The sample has 110,000 or so clones, almost 95% seen once. Sequencing input: CD4+ T cells from blood. Receptor source: a human donor in good health. Each CDR3 is given with its conserved first and last residue. The D gene is left open where the match is weak. Size values are once, few and many counts, or a class for expanded clones, and some rows have none.

clone_size,d_call,j_call,v_call,cdr3_nt,cdr3_aa
NA,NA,TRBJ2-7,TRBV6-5,TGTGCCAGCAGTTCCCTGACCGGATACGAGCAGTACTTC,CASSSLTGYEQYF
NA,NA,TRBJ1-1,TRBV7-3,TGTGCCAGCAGCCATCGTTCGGGGGCGGGAGCTTTCTTT,CASSHRSGAGAFF
NA,NA,TRBJ1-2,TRBV11-1,TGTGCCAGCAGCCAAGGCGGGGGCGCGGGCGGCTACACCTTC,CASSQGGGAGGYTF
NA,NA,TRBJ2-5,TRBV6-1,TGTGCCAGCACCTTCCACTCGACTAGATGGGAGACCCAGTACTTC,CASTFHSTRWETQYF
NA,NA,TRBJ2-7,TRBV14,TGTGCCAGCAGCCCCACTTCCTACGAGCAGTACTTC,CASSPTSYEQYF
NA,NA,TRBJ2-7,TRBV15,TGTGCCACCAGAAGGACAGCAGGATACGAGCAGTACTTC,CATRRTAGYEQYF
NA,NA,TRBJ2-4,TRBV19,TGTGCCAGTCAGGACAGCCTAGCCAAAAACATTCAGTACTTC,CASQDSLAKNIQYF
NA,NA,TRBJ1-1,TRBV5-1,TGCGCCAGCAGCTTAGAACGAGCGTCATCTGAAGCTTTCTTT,CASSLERASSEAFF
once,NA,TRBJ2-7,TRBV6-5,TGTGCCAGCAGTGGATACGGGGAGCAGTACTTC,CASSGYGEQYF
few,NA,TRBJ2-7,TRBV11-2,TGTGCCAGCAGCGCGACAGCTACCTACGAGCAGTACTTC,CASSATATYEQYF
NA,NA,TRBJ2-3,TRBV18,TGTGCCAGCTCAGAACAGGGAACCGCAGATACGCAGTATTTT,CASSEQGTADTQYF
once,NA,TRBJ2-6,TRBV19,TGTGCCAGTAGTACAAAATTGGGACGTTTGGGGGGCGGGGCCAACGTCCTGACTTTC,CASSTKLGRLGGGANVLTF